The rows below give T cell receptor beta chains drawn from one sample of a study of T cell responses to AZD1222 COVID-19 vaccine. Assay used: immunoSEQ multiplex PCR; TCRdb lists only in-frame clones, some missing. The sample lists 140,000 to 150,000 clones, 75% to 95% occurring once. The material sequenced was peripheral blood, taken on day 0 of MenACWY control vaccination. Receptors were obtained from an adult in good health. CDR3s include the opening cysteine and the closing phenylalanine or tryptophan. The D gene is left open where the match is weak. For some rows the clone size is stated as once, few or many, or as a class when expanded; others skip it.

>TRBJ2-2|-|TRBV6-5|-|13
CASTGIYTGELFF
TGTGCCAGCACTGGTATTTACACCGGGGAGCTGTTTTTT
>TRBJ2-1|-|TRBV27|-|14
CASSPQYRANEQFF
TGTGCCAGCAGTCCCCAATACAGGGCTAATGAGCAGTTCTTC
>TRBJ1-2|-|TRBV5-1|-|14
CASSLGREYYGYTF
TGCGCCAGCAGCTTAGGCAGGGAATACTATGGCTACACCTTC
>TRBJ1-3|-|TRBV19|TRBD1|14
CASGTGASGNTIYF
TGTGCCAGTGGTACAGGGGCCTCTGGAAACACCATATATTTT
>TRBJ1-4|-|TRBV5-8|TRBD1|15
CASSLGTGGHEKLFF
TGTGCCAGCAGCTTGGGGACAGGGGGTCATGAAAAACTGTTTTTT
>TRBJ2-1|-|TRBV27|TRBD1|17
CASSLAWDRDLYNEQFF
TGTGCCAGCAGTTTAGCCTGGGACAGGGACCTCTACAATGAGCAGTTCTTC
>TRBJ2-1|-|TRBV4-2|-|16
CASSPDRSRGYNEQFF
TGTGCCAGCAGCCCGGACCGTTCACGCGGGTACAATGAGCAGTTCTTC
>TRBJ1-2|-|TRBV29-1|-|14
CSVEGAGDRYGYTF
TGCAGCGTTGAAGGAGCAGGGGATCGGTATGGCTACACCTTC
>TRBJ1-2|once|TRBV5-6|-|15
CASSWGLSTGGGYTF
TGTGCCAGCAGCTGGGGGCTCTCAACCGGTGGTGGCTACACCTTC
>TRBJ1-6|-|TRBV3-1/TRBV3-2|TRBD1|15
CASSRTGGANSPLHF
TGTGCCAGCAGCCGAACAGGGGGTGCGAATTCACCCCTCCACTTT
>TRBJ2-7|once|TRBV6-5|TRBD2|16
CASSYGGRASPGEQYF
TGTGCCAGCAGTTACGGTGGGAGGGCCTCGCCAGGTGAGCAGTACTTC
>TRBJ2-1|-|TRBV19|TRBD2|15
CASSMGLAGVVEQFF
TGTGCCAGTAGTATGGGACTAGCGGGAGTGGTTGAGCAGTTCTTC